This TCR beta chain was documented in a study of T-cell memory formation after mild COVID-19. At the level of the study: Largely, the TCR clusters proved donor specific.

TCR alpha and TCR beta cDNA libraries carrying sample barcodes and UMIs were produced by 5'RACE using constant-segment primers. One entry per CDR3 protein, called by TCRdb with MiXCR from the 5' RACE reads. The repertoire includes approximately 88,000 distinct CDR3 sequences, nearly 25% of them detected once, and around 40% sits in the top ten. In this sample, this clonotype turned up a few times. CDR1 and CDR2 from the germline V gene are SGHTA and FQGTGA. Trimming left V 4 bases short and J 9 bases short, with 10 bases between. CDR3 size: 12 residues. V gene TRBV7-3 combines with J gene TRBJ2-1; D not certain. The receptor's source is a man aged 18 to 30 who had mild COVID-19 (a few samples of this study predate the infection). Cell type and time point are not known. The sequenced material came from PBMCs or a T cell subset sorted from them (not recorded which). CDR3 nucleotide sequence: TGTGCCAGCAGCTACTCAAGTGGTGAGCAGTTCTTC. Amino acid sequence: CASSYSSGEQFF.